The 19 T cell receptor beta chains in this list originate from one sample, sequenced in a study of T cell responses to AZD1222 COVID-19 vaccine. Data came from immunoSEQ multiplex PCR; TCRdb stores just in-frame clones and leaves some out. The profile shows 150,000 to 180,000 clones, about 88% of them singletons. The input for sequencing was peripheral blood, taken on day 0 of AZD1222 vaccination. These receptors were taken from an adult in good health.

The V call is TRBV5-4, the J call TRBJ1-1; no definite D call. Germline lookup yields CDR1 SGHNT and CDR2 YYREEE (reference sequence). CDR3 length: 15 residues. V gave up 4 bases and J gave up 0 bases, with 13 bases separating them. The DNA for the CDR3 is TGTGCCAGCAGCCCCTCGGTGGGGATGAACACTGAAGCTTTCTTT. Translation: CASSPSVGMNTEAFF.

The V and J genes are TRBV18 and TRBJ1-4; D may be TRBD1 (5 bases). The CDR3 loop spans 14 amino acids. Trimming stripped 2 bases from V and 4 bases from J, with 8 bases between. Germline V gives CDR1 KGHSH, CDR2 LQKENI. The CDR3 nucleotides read TGTGCCAGCTCACCAGGGGCAGTTAATGAAAAACTGTTTTTT. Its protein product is CASSPGAVNEKLFF.

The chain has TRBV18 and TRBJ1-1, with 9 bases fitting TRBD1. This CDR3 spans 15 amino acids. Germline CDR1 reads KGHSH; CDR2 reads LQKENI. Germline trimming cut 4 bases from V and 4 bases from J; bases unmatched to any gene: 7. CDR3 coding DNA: TGTGCCAGCTCACGGACAGGGGTGGAGGTCACTGAAGCTTTCTTT. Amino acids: CASSRTGVEVTEAFF.

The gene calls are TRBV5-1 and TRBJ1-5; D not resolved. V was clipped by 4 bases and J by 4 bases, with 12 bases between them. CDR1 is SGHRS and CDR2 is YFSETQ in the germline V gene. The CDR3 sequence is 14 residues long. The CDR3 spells CASSTGLENQPQHF. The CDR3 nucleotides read TGCGCCAGCAGCACGGGTTTGGAGAATCAGCCCCAGCATTTT.

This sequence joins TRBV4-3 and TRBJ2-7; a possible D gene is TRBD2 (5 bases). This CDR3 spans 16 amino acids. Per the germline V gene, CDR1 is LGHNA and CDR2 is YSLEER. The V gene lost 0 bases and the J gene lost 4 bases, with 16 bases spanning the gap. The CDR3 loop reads CASSQDLGITFYEQYF. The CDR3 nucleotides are TGCGCCAGCAGCCAAGATCTCGGGATTACATTTTACGAGCAGTACTTC.

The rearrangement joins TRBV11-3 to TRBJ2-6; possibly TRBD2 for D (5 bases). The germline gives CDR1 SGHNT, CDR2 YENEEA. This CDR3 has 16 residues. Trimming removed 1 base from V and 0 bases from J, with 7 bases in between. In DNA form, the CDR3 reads TGTGCCAGCAGCTTAGCGGGGAGCTCTGGGGCCAACGTCCTGACTTTC. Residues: CASSLAGSSGANVLTF.

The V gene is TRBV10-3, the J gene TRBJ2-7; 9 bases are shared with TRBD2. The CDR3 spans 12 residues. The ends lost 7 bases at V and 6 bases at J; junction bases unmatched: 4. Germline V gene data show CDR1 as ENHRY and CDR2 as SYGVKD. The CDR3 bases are TGTGCCATCAAGGGTAGCGGGGGCGAGCAGTACTTC. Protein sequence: CAIKGSGGEQYF.

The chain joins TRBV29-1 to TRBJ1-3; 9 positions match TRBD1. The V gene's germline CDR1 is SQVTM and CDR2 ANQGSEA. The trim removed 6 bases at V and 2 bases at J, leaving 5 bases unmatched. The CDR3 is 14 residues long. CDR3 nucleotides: TGCAGCGTGGCCACAGGGGGCCCTGGAAACACCATATATTTT. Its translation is CSVATGGPGNTIYF.

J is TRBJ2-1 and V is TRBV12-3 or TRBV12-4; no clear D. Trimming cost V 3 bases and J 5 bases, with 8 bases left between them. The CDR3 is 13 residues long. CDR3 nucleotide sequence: TGTGCCAGCAGTTTCGGCGGAAACAATGAGCAGTTCTTC. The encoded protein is CASSFGGNNEQFF.

The CDR3 DNA is TGTGCCAGCAGCTGGCCCCTAGGAGCGAACACTGAAGCTTTCTTT. This codes for CASSWPLGANTEAFF. The chain carries TRBV11-2 and TRBJ1-1; D uncertain. This CDR3 is 15 amino acids long. The V and J ends lost 4 bases and 1 base respectively, with 13 bases between them. Germline CDR1 is SGHAT and CDR2 is FQNNGV. Together with reference TRBV11-2 and TRBJ1-1, the CDR3 gives the full variable domain: EAGVAQSPRYKIIEKRQSVAFWCNPISGHATLYWYQQILGQGPKLLIQFQNNGVVDDSQLPKDRFSAERLKGVDSTLKIQPAKLEDSAVYLCASSWPLGANTEAFFGQGTRLTVV.

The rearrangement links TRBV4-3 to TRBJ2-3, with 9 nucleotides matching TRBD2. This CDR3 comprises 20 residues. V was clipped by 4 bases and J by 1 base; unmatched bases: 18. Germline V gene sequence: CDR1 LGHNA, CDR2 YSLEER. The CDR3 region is CASSPRKTRGGAGGTDTQYF. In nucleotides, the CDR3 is TGCGCCAGCAGCCCTCGTAAGACTCGCGGGGGGGCCGGGGGCACAGATACGCAGTATTTT.

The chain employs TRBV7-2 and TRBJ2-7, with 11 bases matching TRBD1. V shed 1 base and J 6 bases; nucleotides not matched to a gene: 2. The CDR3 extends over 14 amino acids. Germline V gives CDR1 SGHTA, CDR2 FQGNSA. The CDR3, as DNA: TGTGCCAGCAGCTTAGGGGGACAGGGGGTCGAGCAGTACTTC. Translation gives CASSLGGQGVEQYF.

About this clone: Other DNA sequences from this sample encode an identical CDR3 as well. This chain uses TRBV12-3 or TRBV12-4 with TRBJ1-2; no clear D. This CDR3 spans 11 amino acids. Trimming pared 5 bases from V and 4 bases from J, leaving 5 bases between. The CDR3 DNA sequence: TGTGCCAGCAGTGCGGGCTATGGCTACACCTTC. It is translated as CASSAGYGYTF.

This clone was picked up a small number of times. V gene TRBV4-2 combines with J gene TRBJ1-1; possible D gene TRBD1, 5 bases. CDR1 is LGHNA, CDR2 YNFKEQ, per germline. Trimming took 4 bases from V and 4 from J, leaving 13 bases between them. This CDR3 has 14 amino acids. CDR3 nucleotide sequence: TGTGCCAGCAGCCCCTCGGTGCAGGGCACTGAAGCTTTCTTT. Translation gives CASSPSVQGTEAFF.

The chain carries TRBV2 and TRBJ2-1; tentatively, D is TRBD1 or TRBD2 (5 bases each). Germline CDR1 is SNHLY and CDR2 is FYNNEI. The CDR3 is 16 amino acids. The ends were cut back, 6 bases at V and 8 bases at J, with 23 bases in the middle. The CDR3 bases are TGTGCCAGCAGCCGCAGGGAATGGAGGCTGGGAGATGAGCAGTTCTTC. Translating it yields CASSRREWRLGDEQFF.

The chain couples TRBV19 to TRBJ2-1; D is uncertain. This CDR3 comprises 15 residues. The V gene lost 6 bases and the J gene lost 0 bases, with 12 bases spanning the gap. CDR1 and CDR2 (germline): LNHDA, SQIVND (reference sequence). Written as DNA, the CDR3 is TGTGCCAGTAGCCAGGACGATACCTCCTACAATGAGCAGTTCTTC. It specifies CASSQDDTSYNEQFF.

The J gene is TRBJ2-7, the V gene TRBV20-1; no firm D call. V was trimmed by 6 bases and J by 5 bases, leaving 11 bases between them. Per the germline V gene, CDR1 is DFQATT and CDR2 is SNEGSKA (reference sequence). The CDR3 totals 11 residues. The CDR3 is CSATQRNEQYF. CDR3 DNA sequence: TGCAGTGCGACACAGAGAAACGAGCAGTACTTC.

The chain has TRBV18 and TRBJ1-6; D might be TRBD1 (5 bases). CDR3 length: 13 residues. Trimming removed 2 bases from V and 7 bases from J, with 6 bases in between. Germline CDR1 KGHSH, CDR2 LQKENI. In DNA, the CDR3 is TGTGCCAGCTCACCAGACAGCAATTCACCCCTCCACTTT. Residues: CASSPDSNSPLHF.

The CDR3 DNA sequence: TGCGCCAGCAGCTCTCATGGGGGGTATAATTCACCCCTCCACTTT. Residues: CASSSHGGYNSPLHF. The chain combines TRBV4-3 with TRBJ1-6; D might be TRBD1 (5 bases). V was clipped by 5 bases and J by 4 bases, with 12 bases between them. Germline loops: CDR1 LGHNA, CDR2 YSLEER. This CDR3 is built from 15 residues.